This T cell receptor beta chain was profiled in a study of cytomegalovirus exposure and HLA in healthy donors (dated by TCRdb to between 2016 and 2019). Describing the broader study: In an earlier analysis of approximately 640 of the donors, 276 Gb of sequence data and just under 120 million unique TCR beta sequences from roughly 190 million T cells were reported. Roughly 320 gigabases of sequencing data and approximately 91 million unique TCR sequences made up an early release that covered 640 HLA-typed donors. Of the roughly 410 genotyped donors, less than 90% were placed in the genetic ancestry cluster associated with self-reported Caucasian donors. The study aimed to test whether signatures of past pathogen exposure could be identified by cataloging public T cell receptors. The study profiled the T cell repertoires of under 700 subjects by immunosequencing and related them to cytomegalovirus serostatus. Besides the first cohort of 550 to 750 subjects, a separate validation cohort made up of 120 different subjects was used. The study combined high-throughput TCR immunosequencing, statistical association of individual TCRs with disease status, and machine learning to predict cytomegalovirus infection status. A later analysis re-examined previously published TCR beta repertoires from roughly 720 donors and added high-resolution HLA genotyping to investigate patterns of TCR occurrence. Rather than drawing on any new phenotypic data, the later analysis identified candidate immune exposures from TCR beta sequences and the way those sequences occurred across donors. An earlier analysis of approximately 580 of the donors used high-throughput TCR beta sequencing to judge whether each TCR beta V gene segment behaved as functional or pseudogenic. Alongside the repertoire data, information on donor age, sex, ethnicity and CMV serostatus was compiled. A later genetic analysis took genome-wide SNP genotypes for about 55% of the roughly 700 donors and used that subset as a discovery cohort. Every discovery cohort repertoire had been produced on one sequencing platform. HLA typing included class I and class II loci at four-digit resolution. Typing coverage differed by locus: A, B, C, DRB1 and DQB1 were typed in roughly 629-630 donors, DQA1 in about 550, DPA1 in over 600, and DPB1 in about 450. Several DR-DQ haplotypes were treated as single units for association and clustering because of strong linkage in the cohort. Across under 500 genotyped donors of the cohort, an average of about 220,000 unique TCR beta nucleotide sequences per donor were sequenced, and roughly 18% of those sequences were non-productive.

The cohort comprised 666 healthy bone marrow donors. All cohort members were sampled while nominally healthy, although unrecorded immune exposures were likely present. The donor tested CMV seronegative and was one of the 352 seronegative cohort members. Each donor provided a peripheral blood sample, and peripheral blood mononuclear cells were used for TCR beta sequencing. The Qiagen DNeasy Blood Extraction Kit was used to extract genomic DNA from the blood cell samples. Comment on this clone: It has no known antigen specificity. No much larger clone exists at a distance of one base, and base qualities are not known.

Library prep was done by the immunoSEQ multiplex PCR assay. For the multiplex PCR, a mixture combining 60 forward primers for TCR Vbeta segments and 13 reverse primers for TCR Jbeta segments was used. The CDR3 region of rearranged TCR beta genes was amplified from genomic DNA with a multiplex PCR assay. On the Illumina HiSeq System, the amplified TCR beta libraries were sequenced as 87-base-pair reads. Regarding the original processing steps: A later analysis tallied about 77 million unique TCR beta chains across the 610 or so repertoires, and 10 million to 11 million of those chains were shared by two or more donors. Raw reads were error-corrected and collapsed into unique sequences by a nearest-neighbor algorithm in which closely related sequences were merged to remove PCR and sequencing errors. Alignment of CDR3 sequences to IMGT reference sequences was used to assign V, D and J gene segments. For a sequence to be retained, a match of at least six nucleotides to both a V gene segment and a J gene segment was required. Rearrangements were classified as productive when the CDR3 lacked stop codons and remained in frame with V and J, and all other rearrangements were classified as non-productive. CDR3 was defined by IMGT convention, running from the second conserved V-encoded cysteine to the conserved J-encoded phenylalanine. Sequences without an unambiguous match to a single V gene segment were excluded from the earlier analysis of about 600 of the donors. An earlier analysis of under 750 of the donors called V segments functional above 56.7% productive rearrangements and segregating when the between-donor standard deviation exceeded 5%. To diagnose cytomegalovirus status from the catalog of TCR beta chain sequences, a statistical classification framework was built. A later analysis assigned V and J genes by comparing TCR nucleotide sequences with IMGT/GENE-DB human TR gene sequences. In a later analysis, CDR3 sequences and most-parsimonious VDJ recombination scenarios were assigned using the TCRdist pipeline. In a later analysis, every TCR beta chain was defined by the combination of its CDR3 amino acid sequence and its V-gene family, and reads without a unique V-gene family were dropped. To address suspected cross-contamination and a sequencing artifact, a later analysis removed 592 highly shared, low-generation-probability nucleotide sequences. For each public chain, a later analysis derived a clonal expansion index from normalized ranks of inferred template counts within each repertoire. In a later analysis, generation probabilities were computed with a VDJ recombination model fitted to out-of-frame rearrangements, and the resulting probabilities were checked against IGoR. Hypergeometric tests were used in a later analysis to score TCR-TCR, TCR-HLA and TCR-CMV co-occurrence, with a repertoire-size bias correction applied to the TCR pairs. In a later analysis, false discovery rates were estimated by permuting HLA or CMV assignments 20 times. In a later analysis, co-occurring TCRs were grouped using DBSCAN, and TCRdist sequence similarity was added for clustering within HLA-allele-positive subsets. Co-occurrence clustering excluded repertoires with fewer than 30,000 or more than 120,000 public chains, plus five with anomalous nucleotide sharing. The source is immuneACCESS, and TCRdb retained only in-frame sequences with V and J called. Part of the clones is not carried over; for the studies checked, unresolved V genes explain less than half of this, and the remainder is unexplained. V and J calls and clone size are those listed in that table; D and trimming were worked out from the DNA. Within this sample are 230,000 or so clones, with around nine tenths of them counted one time only. About 1.7% of the sample is taken by the ten largest.

V is clipped by 3 bases and J by 3 bases, and the sequence between their germline boundaries is 10 bases long. The CDR3 spans 14 residues, from the cysteine through the phenylalanine. Only the CDR3 DNA stays, 42 bases, in frame from base 1. The germline V gene encodes CDR1 SGHAT and CDR2 FQNNGV. Overall results and qualifications from the work: The classifier was reported to diagnose cytomegalovirus status with high specificity and sensitivity in both the original and validation cohorts. While some public TCRs were present in many individuals, most TCR sequences turned up only very rarely across donors. A few of the identified cytomegalovirus-associated TCR beta chains were confirmed in vitro to be specific for cytomegalovirus antigens. In a later genetic analysis, fewer N-insertions in productive TCRs were reported among donors in an Asian-associated ancestry cluster than the approximately 710-donor mean. A total of fewer than 200 TCR beta chains were listed by the study as associated with cytomegalovirus. The sequencing pipeline was judged likely to have produced a cluster of highly shared sequence variants as a technical artifact. Compared with equally common non-associated chains, HLA-associated TCR beta chains in a later analysis were more clonally expanded and had lower generation probabilities. Only TCR beta chains were sequenced in this cohort, and the absence of alpha or paired-chain data limited detectable features. Sequencing depth was assumed to be roughly uniform across donors in the presence/absence analyses, though that assumption may not hold. When HLA alleles, especially DR and DQ, strongly co-occurred, TCR associations were difficult to assign to individual alleles. Because counts were too low, 15 or so rarely observed V segments, including chromosome 9 orphons, were excluded from the earlier analysis of around 590 of the donors. A later analysis found that most CMV-associated TCR beta chains appeared HLA-restricted, with HLA associations seemingly driven largely by CMV exposure. According to a later analysis, TCR association rates differed among HLA loci, with DRB1 alleles showing the most associated TCRs and HLA-C alleles showing the fewest. A further reported finding was that TCR beta sequences accurately predicted the HLA-A and HLA-B alleles for most subjects in the first cohort. Because the 87-base-pair reads could not distinguish some IMGT-functional V segments, including TRBV6-2 and TRBV6-3, those segments were excluded. For the cohort, immune exposure information was limited to CMV serostatus. A later analysis associated around 16,000 TCR beta sequences with specific HLA alleles at a false discovery rate of 0.05. Linkage disequilibrium might explain the correlated functional status among segregating V segments, but an unknown experimental factor could not be ruled out. In an earlier analysis of 500 to 650 of the donors, most TCR beta V segments appeared in productive rearrangements about 87% or about 30% of the time, broadly matching IMGT annotations. V-gene and J-gene trimming of TCR beta chains was associated with a missense DCLRE1C variant in a later genetic analysis, and the association was replicated in an independent cohort. The authors suggested that the approach could potentially be extended to other disease states and immunological phenotypes. Because some donors lacked HLA typing at each locus, the association tests relied only on the typed subset. Several of the top co-occurrence clusters appeared to be linked to parvovirus B19, influenza, CMV and Epstein-Barr virus, according to a later analysis.

This sequence uses TRBV11-2 and TRBJ2-3; TRBD2 is a possible D gene, resting on 6 matching bases. Sequencing was done on a sample of PBMCs. The clonotype comes from a girl aged 2-15 years in good health and CMV-seronegative. The CDR3 corresponds to CASSLNRGTDTQYF. The sequenced DNA is TGTGCCAGCAGCTTGAACCGGGGGACAGATACGCAGTATTTT.